The following is a T cell receptor beta chain sequence with its context. No antigen is known for it. Libraries were prepared by immunoSEQ multiplex PCR; TCRdb keeps only in-frame clonotypes and omits some of them. The sample shows about 50,000 clones, about 90% of them seen only once. This sample is drawn from a study of cytomegalovirus exposure and HLA in healthy donors. Study-level results: The study put under 200 TCR beta chains on its list as cytomegalovirus-associated. The CMV antigen specificity of a few CMV-associated chains was confirmed through in vitro analysis. Clusters of TCRs from the first cohort tended to co-occur in the 100 to 150 validation repertoires (as a later analysis found).

Donors were drawn from the approximately 120-subject validation cohort, separate from the approximately 680-subject first cohort. Germline CDR1 and CDR2: SGHRS and YFSETQ. V gave up 1 base and J gave up 5 bases; unmatched junction bases: 2. CDR3 length: 13 residues. The V and J genes are TRBV5-1 and TRBJ2-5; TRBD2 matches at 7 bases. The source is a man aged 18 to 30 in good health and CMV-seronegative. The sequencing input was PBMCs. The CDR3: CASSLSGDETQYF. For the CDR3, the DNA is TGCGCCAGCAGCTTGAGCGGGGACGAGACCCAGTACTTC.